What follows describes a single T cell receptor beta chain. TCRdb derives one entry per CDR3 protein from the 5' RACE reads, leaving out DNA. The sample yields over 250,000 distinct CDR3 sequences, of which the top ten take up 4% to 5%. This CDR3 region has 15 residues. CDR1 SGHRS and CDR2 YFSETQ come from the germline V gene. The data originate from a study of T cells expressing NK-cell markers. In the study overall: Sorted CD3+CD56+NKG2C+, CD3+CD56+NKG2C- and CD3+CD56-NKG2C+ T cells provided the TCR beta repertoires.

This clonotype was obtained from a woman between 18 and 70 years old in good health. V is TRBV5-1 and J is TRBJ2-1; TCRdb proposes TRBD2, but this gene call is untestable without DNA. The sequencing sample was made of blood T cells: a sorted CD56 or NKG2C T cell subset, CD4+ or CD8+ T cells, or bulk PBMC T cells (not recorded which). The chain's CDR3 is CASSFSAGGYNEQFF.